Below, 20 T cell receptor beta chains from the same sample are listed, as sequenced in a study of cytomegalovirus exposure and HLA in healthy donors. 13 Jbeta primers and 60 Vbeta primers were used for the PCR. TCRdb's table, derived via immunoSEQ multiplex PCR, lists solely in-frame clones and lacks some. The sample contains under 200,000 clones, approximately 78% of which appear only once. The specimen was PBMCs. These receptors were taken from a woman in her forties in good health and CMV-seronegative.

The V call is TRBV5-1, the J call TRBJ2-7, with TRBD1 matching over 12 bases. The CDR3 has 14 residues. V was clipped by 4 bases and J by 7 bases; unmatched bases: 6. Germline CDR1 and CDR2: SGHRS and YFSETQ. Here the CDR3 reads CASSMGTGGVEQYF. The DNA for the CDR3 is TGCGCCAGCAGCATGGGGACAGGGGGCGTGGAGCAGTACTTC.

The chain links TRBV5-1 to TRBJ2-7; D call uncertain. The V and J ends lost 5 bases and 2 bases respectively, with 17 bases between them. The CDR3 length is 15 residues. Germline V CDR1 and CDR2: SGHRS, YFSETQ. CDR3 coding DNA: TGCGCCAGCAGAGTTGGATGGAGTACGGCCTACGAGCAGTACTTC. It yields the protein CASRVGWSTAYEQYF. The variable domain in full, with the rest retrieved from reference TRBV5-1 and TRBJ2-7, is KAGVTQTPRYLIKTRGQQVTLSCSPISGHRSVSWYQQTPGQGLQFLFEYFSETQRNKGNFPGRFSGRQFSNSRSEMNVSTLELGDSALYLCASRVGWSTAYEQYFGPGTRLTVT.

The V and J genes are TRBV4-2 and TRBJ1-3, with TRBD1 matching over 8 bases. CDR3 length equals 17 residues. Losses at the gene ends were 1 base for V and 4 bases for J; bases not matched to a gene: 9. CDR1 and CDR2 (germline): LGHNA, YNFKEQ. CDR3 in amino acids: CASSQGIDRTGGNTIYF. The CDR3 nucleotides read TGTGCCAGCAGCCAAGGGATCGATCGGACAGGGGGAAACACCATATATTTT.

The sample holds a few counts of this clone. Relative to the germline gene, one junction end is altered; a read error may explain this. This rearrangement joins TRBV2 to TRBJ1-1; perhaps TRBD1 as D (5 bases). The CDR3 is 14 amino acids. Germline V lookup: CDR1 SNHLY, CDR2 FYNNEI. The CDR3 DNA sequence: TGTGCCAGCAGGGAAGACTCGACAGCGCCTGAAGCTTTCTTT. It specifies CASREDSTAPEAFF.

The chain couples TRBV9 to TRBJ2-1; D possibly corresponds to TRBD2 (6 bases). CDR3 length: 15 residues. Trimming removed 4 bases from V and 3 bases from J, with 14 bases in between. CDR1 and CDR2 from the germline V gene are SGDLS and YYNGEE. The CDR3 protein is CASSLSGYSYNEQFF. The CDR3 DNA follows: TGTGCCAGCAGCCTTAGCGGTTACAGCTACAATGAGCAGTTCTTC.

The V call is TRBV4-1, the J call TRBJ2-7, with D tentatively TRBD1 (5 bases). The CDR3 is made up of 15 amino acids. V lost 1 base, J lost 3 bases, and 13 bases lay in between. Germline V gene lookup returns CDR1 MGHRA and CDR2 YSYEKL. As DNA, the CDR3 is TGCGCCAGCAGCCAAGGTTTCAGGGTTGGCTACGAGCAGTACTTC. The encoded protein is CASSQGFRVGYEQYF.

The chain links TRBV18 to TRBJ2-6; D remains ambiguous. Between the trimmed V and J ends, which lost 4 bases and 4 bases, there was a span of 14 bases. Germline V gene lookup returns CDR1 KGHSH and CDR2 LQKENI. This CDR3 spans 16 amino acids. The CDR3 DNA reads TGTGCCAGCTCACACAGAGATGGTCTGGGGGCCAACGTCCTGACTTTC. Translating gives CASSHRDGLGANVLTF.

V is TRBV6-6 and J is TRBJ2-1, with D tentatively TRBD2 (7 bases). Germline CDR1 reads MNHNY; CDR2 reads SVGAGI (reference sequence). The ends were cut back, 6 bases at V and 9 bases at J, with 21 bases in the middle. The CDR3 totals 15 residues. The CDR3 here is CASREGGAGGGEQFF. As DNA, the CDR3 is TGTGCCAGCAGGGAGGGGGGGGCGGGCGGAGGTGAGCAGTTCTTC.

The chain employs TRBV7-8 and TRBJ2-1; 13 bases are a match to TRBD2. The germline V gene encodes CDR1 SGHVS and CDR2 FQNEAQ. The trim removed 4 bases at V and 5 bases at J, leaving 5 bases unmatched. This CDR3 spans 16 amino acids. The CDR3 DNA reads TGTGCCAGCAGCTCAGCGGGACTAGCGGGGAACAATGAGCAGTTCTTC. This translates into CASSSAGLAGNNEQFF. Combining the CDR3 with reference TRBV7-8 and TRBJ2-1 gives the whole variable domain GAGVSQSPRYKVAKRGQDVALRCDPISGHVSLFWYQQALGQGPEFLTYFQNEAQLDKSGLPSDRFFAERPEGSVSTLKIQRTQQEDSAVYLCASSSAGLAGNNEQFFGPGTRLTVL.

V gene TRBV11-2 combines with J gene TRBJ2-7; 7 positions match TRBD2. V lost 3 bases, J lost 6 bases, and 5 bases stayed unmatched. This CDR3 comprises 13 residues. Germline lookup yields CDR1 SGHAT and CDR2 FQNNGV. Written as DNA, the CDR3 is TGTGCCAGCAGCTTTGGCAGGGAGGGCGAGCAGTACTTC. It yields the protein CASSFGREGEQYF.

The CDR3 is CASSPGREAFF. The CDR3 coding sequence is TGTGCCAGCAGCCCCGGGAGAGAAGCTTTCTTT. This chain uses TRBV6-1 with TRBJ1-1; no reliable D call. CDR3 length equals 11 residues. The V gene lost 6 bases and the J gene lost 8 bases, with 10 bases spanning the gap. CDR1 MNHNS and CDR2 SASEGT come from the germline V gene.

The CDR3 bases are TGCGCCAGCAGCCATCCGACAGGGTTAAGAAGTCAGCCCCAGCATTTT. Translated, it gives CASSHPTGLRSQPQHF. This chain joins TRBV4-1 and TRBJ1-5; 7 nucleotides match TRBD1. V lost 3 bases to trimming and J lost 6 bases; unmatched junction nucleotides: 11. The germline CDR1 and CDR2 sequences are MGHRA and YSYEKL. The CDR3 loop spans 16 amino acids.

This chain connects TRBV28 to TRBJ2-7, with 8 bases matching TRBD1. Per the germline V gene, CDR1 is MDHEN and CDR2 is SYDVKM. The CDR3 totals 17 residues. V gave up 4 bases and J gave up 4 bases; unmatched junction bases: 15. CDR3 DNA sequence: TGTGCCAGCAGTTCCCTATCCGGGACAGGCTATTCTTACGAGCAGTACTTC. Translating it yields CASSSLSGTGYSYEQYF. Filled out from reference TRBV28 and TRBJ2-7, the complete variable domain reads DVKVTQSSRYLVKRTGEKVFLECVQDMDHENMFWYRQDPGLGLRLIYFSYDVKMKEKGDIPEGYSVSREKKERFSLILESASTNQTSMYLCASSSLSGTGYSYEQYFGPGTRLTVT.

This clone was counted a single time. The CDR3 DNA is TGTGCCAGCAGCGCAAACCCCTCCCGCAGAAGGACTAGCGGGGGGCGGGTAGATACGCAGTATTTT. Protein sequence: CASSANPSRRRTSGGRVDTQYF. This sequence joins TRBV9 and TRBJ2-3, with 14 nucleotides matching TRBD2. J lost 5 bases, V lost 3 bases, and 23 bases had no gene match. This CDR3 contains 22 residues. CDR1 is SGDLS and CDR2 is YYNGEE in the germline V gene.

J is TRBJ2-3 and V is TRBV5-4, with TRBD2 as a possible D gene (5 bases). The CDR3 has 18 residues. With 3 bases removed from V and 1 base from J, the gap between germline ends came to 21 bases. Germline V gene data show CDR1 as SGHNT and CDR2 as YYREEE (reference sequence). The CDR3 spells CASSYRVRAGGGTDTQYF. The CDR3 DNA reads as TGTGCCAGCAGCTATAGGGTTCGCGCCGGAGGTGGCACAGATACGCAGTATTTT.

The chain joins TRBV2 to TRBJ2-7; 10 bases fit TRBD1. This CDR3 has 14 amino acids. J gave up 3 bases and V 9 bases, and 8 bases lay outside the gene matches. Germline assignment: CDR1 SNHLY and CDR2 FYNNEI. CDR3 in DNA: TGTGCCAGTACTCGGGACAGGGGTGACTACGAGCAGTACTTC. It codes for CASTRDRGDYEQYF.

V usage is TRBV4-2 and J usage is TRBJ2-5, with D possibly being TRBD2 (7 bases). The CDR3 runs to 14 residues. The V end was cut by 6 bases, the J end by 5 bases, with 16 bases between. Germline V CDR1 and CDR2: LGHNA, YNFKEQ. The CDR3 DNA reads TGTGCCAGCAGTCCGAGGGGGGGCGGGGAGACCCAGTACTTC. Translated: CASSPRGGGETQYF.

V is TRBV4-1 and J is TRBJ2-3; 12 bases line up with TRBD2. Germline trimming cut 3 bases from V and 5 bases from J; bases unmatched to any gene: 9. From germline, CDR1 is MGHRA and CDR2 YSYEKL. The CDR3 covers 17 residues. CDR3: CASSQPLAGGPRDTQYF. CDR3 in DNA: TGCGCCAGCAGCCAGCCTCTAGCGGGGGGGCCAAGAGATACGCAGTATTTT.

This clone appeared a few times. This chain uses TRBV15 with TRBJ1-1, with TRBD1 identical over 7 bases. CDR3 length: 14 amino acids. V was clipped by 3 bases and J by 2 bases; unmatched bases: 3. Germline V lookup: CDR1 LNHNV, CDR2 YYDKDF (reference sequence). Here the CDR3 reads CATSRGQINTEAFF. The CDR3 bases are TGTGCCACCAGCAGGGGACAGATAAACACTGAAGCTTTCTTT.

This clone was picked up a small number of times. This rearrangement joins TRBV2 to TRBJ1-1; 7 bases are shared with TRBD1. Germline loops: CDR1 SNHLY, CDR2 FYNNEI. CDR3 length: 14 amino acids. J lost 0 bases, V lost 7 bases, and 5 bases had no gene match. CDR3 residues: CASNSGTVNTEAFF. The CDR3 nucleotides are TGTGCCAGCAATTCCGGGACAGTGAACACTGAAGCTTTCTTT.